Listed here are 32 T cell receptor beta chains from one sample, sequenced in a study of blood T cell repertoires in COVID-19. Some clones are missing from TCRdb's copy, which holds only in-frame ones; the method was immunoSEQ multiplex PCR. The repertoire has about 52,000 clones, roughly 87% of them found once; the top ten carry under 5%. Sequenced input: peripheral blood. These receptors were obtained from a man in his 60s with active COVID-19.

This chain uses TRBV6-5 with TRBJ2-5; the D gene is possibly TRBD2 (5 bases). The CDR3 covers 13 residues. V lost 2 bases to trimming and J lost 7 bases, with 11 bases between them. Germline V CDR1 and CDR2: MNHEY, SVGAGI. In nucleotides, the CDR3 is TGTGCCAGCAGTTACGGCGGGTGGGGGACCCAGTACTTC. It is translated as CASSYGGWGTQYF.

CDR3 in amino acids: CASSPPGTGFNQPQHF. CDR3 nucleotides: TGTGCCAGCAGTCCCCCCGGGACAGGGTTCAATCAGCCCCAGCATTTT. The rearrangement links TRBV28 to TRBJ1-5; 9 bases fit TRBD1. CDR3 length: 16 amino acids. Germline CDR1 and CDR2: MDHEN and SYDVKM. V lost 5 bases, J lost 3 bases, and 8 bases stayed unmatched.

This chain connects TRBV28 to TRBJ1-1, with D possibly matching TRBD1 (6 bases). This CDR3 region has 14 residues. Germline V gene data show CDR1 as MDHEN and CDR2 as SYDVKM. V lost 7 bases to trimming and J lost 6 bases, with 18 bases between them. CDR3 region: CASNEGVWVAEAFF. CDR3 sequence (DNA): TGTGCCAGCAATGAGGGGGTATGGGTGGCTGAAGCTTTCTTT.

V gene TRBV10-3 combines with J gene TRBJ2-3; tentatively, D is TRBD2 (6 bases). From germline, CDR1 is ENHRY and CDR2 SYGVKD. Trimming took 6 bases from V and 4 from J, leaving 14 bases between them. There are 14 residues in the CDR3. CDR3 DNA: TGTGCCATCAGGAGGGGAGGTGGCGCAGATACGCAGTATTTT. Protein sequence: CAIRRGGGADTQYF.

DNA of the CDR3: TGTGCCAGCAGCGGTCCCAGGGAAGAGACCCAGTACTTC. This gives the protein CASSGPREETQYF. V is TRBV7-8 and J is TRBJ2-5; D perhaps matches TRBD1 (5 bases). The CDR3 is made up of 13 amino acids. The germline CDR1 and CDR2 sequences are SGHVS and FQNEAQ. Trimming took 5 bases from V and 3 from J, leaving 10 bases between them.

The chain couples TRBV4-2 to TRBJ1-5; D is perhaps TRBD1 (5 bases). The CDR3 loop spans 14 amino acids. V was clipped by 1 base and J by 5 bases, with 9 bases between them. CDR1 is LGHNA, CDR2 YNFKEQ, per germline. CDR3 sequence reads: CASSQGQGHQPQHF. DNA of the CDR3: TGTGCCAGCAGCCAAGGGCAGGGCCATCAGCCCCAGCATTTT.

This chain uses TRBV29-1 with TRBJ2-7, with a possible D match to TRBD1 (6 bases). V was clipped by 4 bases and J by 6 bases, with 16 bases between them. Germline V gene data show CDR1 as SQVTM and CDR2 as ANQGSEA. This CDR3 has 13 amino acids. The CDR3: CSVVRDRYSEQYF. The CDR3 nucleotides are TGCAGCGTTGTAAGAGACAGGTACTCCGAGCAGTACTTC.

The chain links TRBV11-2 to TRBJ1-4, with TRBD1 matching over 10 bases. CDR1 SGHAT and CDR2 FQNNGV come from the germline V gene. The CDR3 consists of 17 residues. V shed 1 base and J 4 bases; nucleotides not matched to a gene: 6. CDR3 residues: CASSLGSGQGVNEKLFF. The CDR3 DNA follows: TGTGCCAGCAGCTTAGGTTCCGGACAGGGGGTTAATGAAAAACTGTTTTTT.

The rearrangement joins TRBV3-1 (or the pseudogene TRBV3-2) to TRBJ2-1; a possible D gene is TRBD1 (7 bases). The CDR3 sequence is 16 residues long. V dropped 1 base and J dropped 7 bases, with 17 bases sitting between them. Germline CDR1 reads LGHDT; CDR2 reads YNNKEL (reference sequence). CDR3 sequence reads: CASSQVRGGGKNEQFF. CDR3 bases: TGTGCCAGCAGCCAAGTAAGAGGGGGCGGGAAAAATGAGCAGTTCTTC.

The rearrangement links TRBV11-3 to TRBJ2-2; D call uncertain. CDR1 is SGHNT and CDR2 is YENEEA in the germline V gene. The V gene lost 0 bases and the J gene lost 1 base, with 6 bases spanning the gap. The CDR3 totals 15 residues. The CDR3 loop reads CASSLDTENTGELFF. The CDR3 DNA reads TGTGCCAGCAGCTTAGATACAGAGAACACCGGGGAGCTGTTTTTT.

This chain uses TRBV6-1 with TRBJ1-2; D remains unclear. The CDR3 is 13 amino acids. The ends were cut back, 3 bases at V and 7 bases at J, with 12 bases in the middle. From germline, CDR1 is MNHNS and CDR2 SASEGT. The CDR3 coding sequence is TGTGCCAGCAGTGAGAGGGCAGTAATTGGCTACACCTTC. Residues: CASSERAVIGYTF.

The genes are TRBV10-2 and TRBJ2-1; D possibly corresponds to TRBD2 (7 bases). This CDR3 has 14 amino acids. Trimming removed 6 bases at V and 1 base at J, with 10 bases between. Germline-derived CDR1 and CDR2 are WSHSY and SAAADI. CDR3 sequence: CASSKGGSYNEQFF. The CDR3 coding sequence is TGCGCCAGCAGCAAGGGGGGGTCCTACAATGAGCAGTTCTTC.

V is TRBV7-9 and J is TRBJ2-1, with D perhaps matching TRBD2 (5 bases). The V end lost 3 bases, the J end lost 8 bases, and 11 bases lay between the germline ends. The germline V gene encodes CDR1 SEHNR and CDR2 FQNEAQ (reference sequence). The length of the CDR3 is 13 residues. The CDR3 region has the DNA TGTGCCAGCAGCTTTTCCGGGGAATATGAGCAGTTCTTC. Its translation is CASSFSGEYEQFF.

The chain combines TRBV5-1 with TRBJ1-2; 8 nucleotides align to TRBD1. The CDR3 loop spans 14 amino acids. Germline V gives CDR1 SGHRS, CDR2 YFSETQ. Trimming cost V 4 bases and J 3 bases; bases outside gene matches: 5. The chain's CDR3 is CASSRQGMDYGYTF. The CDR3, as DNA: TGCGCCAGCAGCAGACAGGGGATGGACTATGGCTACACCTTC.

This sequence joins TRBV6-5 and TRBJ1-1; possible D gene TRBD1, 6 bases. Trimming stripped 2 bases from V and 4 bases from J, with 8 bases between. This CDR3 contains 13 residues. Germline loops: CDR1 MNHEY, CDR2 SVGAGI. The CDR3, as DNA: TGTGCCAGCAGTTACAGAGGGGGCACTGAAGCTTTCTTT. Amino acids: CASSYRGGTEAFF.

The CDR3 DNA reads as TGTGCCACCAGTGATCGGACACCGAGCTCCTACAATGAGCAGTTCTTC. Translation gives CATSDRTPSSYNEQFF. The V call is TRBV24-1, the J call TRBJ2-1, with D possibly TRBD1 on 5 matching bases. Trimming took off 3 bases at V and 0 bases at J, with 11 bases between the two ends. CDR1 is KGHDR, CDR2 SFDVKD, per germline. The CDR3 consists of 16 residues.

As concerns this clone: Other DNA sequences in the same sample also yield this CDR3. The chain links TRBV4-1 to TRBJ2-7; maybe TRBD1 (6 bases). Germline CDR1 MGHRA, CDR2 YSYEKL. V was cut by 0 bases and J by 2 bases, with 8 bases left in between. CDR3 length: 14 amino acids. CDR3 region: CASSQDRGPYEQYF. The DNA of the CDR3 is TGCGCCAGCAGCCAAGACAGGGGTCCCTACGAGCAGTACTTC.

The chain couples TRBV18 to TRBJ1-1; TRBD1 agrees at 10 bases. This CDR3 is built from 15 residues. V gave up 4 bases and J gave up 4 bases; unmatched junction bases: 6. Germline V gene data show CDR1 as KGHSH and CDR2 as LQKENI. The CDR3 bases are TGTGCCAGCTCACTTGACAGGGGGCACGGCACTGAAGCTTTCTTT. It translates to CASSLDRGHGTEAFF.

This clone appeared a few times. V usage is TRBV5-6 and J usage is TRBJ2-5; the D gene is possibly TRBD1 (8 bases). The germline V gene encodes CDR1 SGHDT and CDR2 YYEEEE. The V and J ends lost 3 bases and 3 bases respectively, with 18 bases between them. The CDR3 totals 16 residues. CDR3: CASSSRYRGTKETQYF. The CDR3 nucleotides read TGTGCCAGCAGCTCAAGGTACAGGGGGACTAAAGAGACCCAGTACTTC.

The chain uses TRBV7-3 and TRBJ2-3; 9 bases align to TRBD2. CDR1 and CDR2 from the germline V gene are SGHTA and FQGTGA. The CDR3 covers 19 residues. J gave up 0 bases and V 5 bases, and 15 bases lay outside the gene matches. CDR3 in amino acids: CASSLYGGLARTSTDTQYF. The CDR3 nucleotides read TGTGCCAGCAGCCTCTACGGAGGACTAGCGCGAACTAGCACAGATACGCAGTATTTT.

This chain links TRBV3-1 (or the pseudogene TRBV3-2) with TRBJ2-7, with D uncertain. This CDR3 region has 15 residues. CDR1 and CDR2 (germline): LGHDT, YNNKEL (reference sequence). V was pared by 0 bases and J by 3 bases, with 12 bases between. Here the CDR3 reads CASSQDIGRDYEQYF. In DNA form, the CDR3 reads TGTGCCAGCAGCCAAGATATTGGGCGAGACTACGAGCAGTACTTC.

V usage is TRBV12-3 or TRBV12-4 and J usage is TRBJ2-7, with D perhaps matching TRBD1 (6 bases). CDR3 size: 12 residues. Trimming took 4 bases from V and 5 from J, leaving 9 bases between them. The CDR3 DNA follows: TGTGCCAGCAGTTCAGGGGTCCACGAGCAGTACTTC. Amino acid sequence: CASSSGVHEQYF.

The chain is built from TRBV9 and TRBJ1-1, with no clear D. The length of the CDR3 is 14 residues. Trimming pared 2 bases from V and 1 base from J, leaving 9 bases between. CDR1 is SGDLS, CDR2 YYNGEE, per germline. The CDR3 reads CASSVESQNTEAFF. The CDR3 DNA follows: TGTGCCAGCAGCGTGGAGTCGCAGAACACTGAAGCTTTCTTT. The entire variable domain, with the rest obtained from reference TRBV9 and TRBJ1-1, is as follows: DSGVTQTPKHLITATGQRVTLRCSPRSGDLSVYWYQQSLDQGLQFLIQYYNGEERAKGNILERFSAQQFPDLHSELNLSSLELGDSALYFCASSVESQNTEAFFGQGTRLTVV.

The chain couples TRBV3-1 (or the pseudogene TRBV3-2) to TRBJ2-3; 11 bases are a match to TRBD2. The J segment lost 2 bases and the V segment lost 4 bases, leaving 11 bases of the junction unmatched. Germline V gives CDR1 LGHDT, CDR2 YNNKEL (reference sequence). The length of the CDR3 is 18 residues. CDR3 protein: CASSPSDLAGGPTDTQYF. The CDR3 region has the DNA TGTGCCAGCAGCCCTAGCGATTTAGCGGGAGGGCCCACAGATACGCAGTATTTT.

The chain joins TRBV15 to TRBJ2-3, with 7 bases fitting TRBD2. V was clipped by 3 bases and J by 3 bases; unmatched bases: 9. CDR1 and CDR2 from the germline V gene are LNHNV and YYDKDF (reference sequence). CDR3 length: 16 residues. The CDR3 nucleotides are TGTGCCACCAGCAGGCCGAGGGGAGGGCGGACAGATACGCAGTATTTT. This translates into CATSRPRGGRTDTQYF. Looking up the rest from reference TRBV15 and TRBJ2-3 gives the full variable domain: DAMVIQNPRYQVTQFGKPVTLSCSQTLNHNVMYWYQQKSSQAPKLLFHYYDKDFNNEADTPDNFQSRRPNTSFCFLDIRSPGLGDTAMYLCATSRPRGGRTDTQYFGPGTRLTVL.

The V call is TRBV3-1 (or the pseudogene TRBV3-2), the J call TRBJ1-2; D unresolved. This CDR3 is 15 amino acids long. V was cut by 1 base and J by 4 bases, with 13 bases left in between. Per germline, CDR1 LGHDT and CDR2 YNNKEL (reference sequence). CDR3 nucleotide sequence: TGTGCCAGCAGCCAAGGAGCCAGGCCATCCTATGGCTACACCTTC. Encoded protein: CASSQGARPSYGYTF.

This clone appeared once. V usage is TRBV28 and J usage is TRBJ2-1; maybe TRBD2 (5 bases). Trimming left V 9 bases short and J 7 bases short, with 13 bases between. The germline gives CDR1 MDHEN, CDR2 SYDVKM. This CDR3 contains 12 residues. CDR3 in amino acids: CASLLDRNEQFF. For the CDR3, the DNA is TGTGCCAGTCTACTAGATCGGAATGAGCAGTTCTTC.

This sequence joins TRBV5-6 and TRBJ1-2; TRBD1 aligns across 12 bases. Per germline, CDR1 SGHDT and CDR2 YYEEEE. CDR3 length: 16 amino acids. Germline trimming cut 0 bases from V and 2 bases from J; bases unmatched to any gene: 2. CDR3 in DNA: TGTGCCAGCAGCTTGGTGGGACAGGGGGCGAACTATGGCTACACCTTC. It specifies CASSLVGQGANYGYTF.

The chain is built from TRBV11-2 and TRBJ2-7, with D maybe TRBD2 (5 bases). Germline V gene data show CDR1 as SGHAT and CDR2 as FQNNGV. The CDR3 is 14 residues long. Deletions cut 7 bases from V and 1 base from J, with 14 bases between. The CDR3 loop reads CASTVSRESYEQYF. The CDR3 DNA is TGTGCCAGCACCGTGTCGAGGGAGTCCTACGAGCAGTACTTC.

The V and J genes are TRBV9 and TRBJ2-3; D possibly corresponds to TRBD2 (5 bases). Trimming left V 4 bases short and J 4 bases short, with 19 bases between. CDR3 length: 16 amino acids. In germline, CDR1 is SGDLS, CDR2 YYNGEE. DNA for the CDR3: TGTGCCAGCAGCTCCTTCGGGCGGGTCGACGCAGATACGCAGTATTTT. Translated: CASSSFGRVDADTQYF.

The rearrangement joins TRBV27 to TRBJ2-1; 8 bases map to TRBD2. V shed 0 bases, J shed 9 bases, and the junction held 10 bases outside the gene matches. The CDR3 sequence is 16 residues long. Germline CDR1 and CDR2: MNHEY and SMNVEV (reference sequence). For the CDR3, the DNA is TGTGCCAGCAGTTTATCAAGGCCAGGACGGGGGGGTGAGCAGTTCTTC. This gives the protein CASSLSRPGRGGEQFF.

This sequence joins TRBV6-5 and TRBJ2-3; no clear D gene. CDR1 and CDR2 from the germline V gene are MNHEY and SVGAGI. The CDR3 loop spans 14 amino acids. V was clipped by 2 bases and J by 4 bases, with 10 bases between them. In DNA, the CDR3 is TGTGCCAGCAGTTACGAGGCCTCCGCAGATACGCAGTATTTT. It is translated as CASSYEASADTQYF.